These 13 T cell receptor beta chains came from one sample sequenced in a study of blood T cell repertoires in COVID-19 (dated by TCRdb to 2019 to 2021). The library was produced with the immunoSEQ multiplex PCR assay. TCRdb retrieved this table from immuneACCESS and kept in-frame rearrangements only. Not all clones are present; in checked studies, unresolved V genes account for under half, and no reason is known for the remainder. The sample yields 180,000 or so clones; just under 85% were counted once. 6% to 8% of the sample is in the top ten clones. Specimen: peripheral blood. The receptors here all came from a human donor with acute or convalescent COVID-19. The donor label of this sample is uncertain.

The rearrangement uses TRBV19 and TRBJ2-2; maybe TRBD2 (5 bases). The germline V gene encodes CDR1 LNHDA and CDR2 SQIVND (reference sequence). The CDR3 loop spans 15 amino acids. V lost 6 bases and J lost 4, with 15 bases in between. The CDR3 DNA reads TGTGCCAGTAGCGGCACAGAACGGGGCACCGGGGAGCTGTTTTTT. This codes for CASSGTERGTGELFF.

The genes are TRBV19 and TRBJ1-2; possibly TRBD1 for D (6 bases). V lost 6 bases, J lost 6 bases, and 14 bases lay in between. The CDR3 totals 13 residues. Germline lookup yields CDR1 LNHDA and CDR2 SQIVND (reference sequence). The CDR3 region is CASREGGKDGYTF. The CDR3 DNA reads TGTGCCAGTAGGGAAGGGGGTAAGGATGGCTACACCTTC.

The V and J genes are TRBV4-2 and TRBJ2-7; 9 bases are shared with TRBD1. The CDR3 contains 14 residues. V dropped 1 base and J dropped 7; count of bases not matched to a gene: 5. Per germline, CDR1 LGHNA and CDR2 YNFKEQ. CDR3 region: CASSQVTDRGEQYF. Here the CDR3 DNA reads TGTGCCAGCAGCCAAGTAACGGACAGGGGAGAGCAGTACTTC.

V and J are TRBV18 and TRBJ1-5; maybe TRBD1 (6 bases). The CDR3 runs 14 residues. In germline, CDR1 is KGHSH, CDR2 LQKENI. V dropped 8 bases and J dropped 3 bases, with 14 bases sitting between them. CDR3 region: CASRGQRNNQPQHF. In nucleotides, the CDR3 is TGTGCCAGCCGCGGACAGCGAAACAATCAGCCCCAGCATTTT.

V is TRBV5-4 and J is TRBJ2-5; D is unresolved. V was clipped by 3 bases and J by 0 bases, with 3 bases between them. The germline CDR1 and CDR2 sequences are SGHNT and YYREEE (reference sequence). The CDR3 totals 12 residues. CDR3 amino acids: CASSSYQETQYF. Here the CDR3 DNA reads TGTGCCAGCAGCTCGTACCAAGAGACCCAGTACTTC.

The chain has TRBV6-5 and TRBJ2-3, with 9 bases identical to TRBD1. CDR1 is MNHEY, CDR2 SVGAGI, per germline. This CDR3 has 16 residues. The trim removed 1 base at V and 6 bases at J, leaving 8 bases unmatched. This CDR3 is CASSYYGTGLSDTQYF. CDR3 sequence (DNA): TGTGCCAGCAGTTACTACGGGACAGGGCTGTCCGATACGCAGTATTTT.

The genes are TRBV18 and TRBJ2-7; 12 nucleotides align to TRBD1. CDR1 is KGHSH, CDR2 LQKENI, per germline. The CDR3 has 18 residues. Trimming removed 6 bases from V and 1 base from J; junction bases left unmatched: 13. The CDR3 DNA reads as TGTGCCAGCTCGCTGGGACAGGGGGCCGGGGCGAGTTCCTACGAGCAGTACTTC. Translated: CASSLGQGAGASSYEQYF.

This chain uses TRBV7-3 with TRBJ2-2, with D possibly matching TRBD2 (7 bases). With 2 bases removed from V and 0 bases from J, the gap between germline ends came to 13 bases. Germline V gene lookup returns CDR1 SGHTA and CDR2 FQGTGA. The CDR3 contains 17 residues. The CDR3 DNA reads as TGTGCCAGCAGCTTATGGGCGGGGGCGCCGAACACCGGGGAGCTGTTTTTT. The encoded protein is CASSLWAGAPNTGELFF. Combining the CDR3 with reference TRBV7-3 and TRBJ2-2 gives the whole variable domain GAGVSQTPSNKVTEKGKYVELRCDPISGHTALYWYRQSLGQGPEFLIYFQGTGAADDSGLPNDRFFAVRPEGSVSTLKIQRTERGDSAVYLCASSLWAGAPNTGELFFGEGSRLTVL.

V and J are TRBV30 and TRBJ2-7, with D unresolved. The V gene's germline CDR1 is GTSNPN and CDR2 SVGIG (reference sequence). V was clipped by 2 bases and J by 0 bases, with 5 bases between them. The CDR3 is 12 amino acids. The CDR3 nucleotides are TGTGCCTGGAGTACTGGCTCCTACGAGCAGTACTTC. Amino acid sequence: CAWSTGSYEQYF.

In this sample, this clone turned up once. The V and J genes are TRBV6-5 and TRBJ2-3, with a weak D call TRBD1 (6 bases). The CDR3 spans 15 residues. The V gene lost 9 bases and the J gene lost 1 base, with 17 bases spanning the gap. Germline loops: CDR1 MNHEY, CDR2 SVGAGI. The CDR3: CASREQGRGTDTQYF. In DNA form, the CDR3 reads TGTGCCAGTCGGGAACAGGGCAGGGGCACAGATACGCAGTATTTT.

The rearrangement uses TRBV2 and TRBJ2-7, with a tentative D call TRBD2 (5 bases). CDR3 size: 13 residues. Trimming pared 7 bases from V and 2 bases from J, leaving 12 bases between. Germline CDR1 reads SNHLY; CDR2 reads FYNNEI. As DNA, the CDR3 is TGTGCCAGCAACGGACTCCGAGCCTACGAGCAGTACTTC. Residues: CASNGLRAYEQYF.

This clone was recorded many times. This rearrangement joins TRBV6-2 or TRBV6-3 to TRBJ2-3; 7 bases agree with TRBD1. The ends lost 2 bases at V and 0 bases at J; junction bases unmatched: 8. CDR1 is MNHEY, CDR2 SVGEGT, per germline. CDR3 length equals 17 residues. The CDR3 DNA reads as TGTGCCAGCAGTTACAATCCAGGGGGATCTAGCACAGATACGCAGTATTTT. Protein product: CASSYNPGGSSTDTQYF.

J is TRBJ2-1 and V is TRBV28, with D possibly being TRBD1 (5 bases). Germline values: CDR1 MDHEN, CDR2 SYDVKM. The CDR3 totals 11 residues. The germline V and J ends were trimmed by 6 bases and 10 bases, with 10 bases remaining between them. The CDR3 reads CASRRAGEQFF. CDR3 DNA: TGTGCCAGCAGGAGAGCAGGGGAGCAGTTCTTC.